What follows are 10 T cell receptor beta chains derived from one specimen sequenced in a study of molecular identifiers for immune sequencing clone quantification. Via MiXCR, TCRdb re-called the PCR reads, giving one row per CDR3 protein. The sample includes hundreds of thousands of distinct CDR3 sequences, about 20% of them seen just once. Sequencing was done on a sample of naive CD8+ T cells from blood, with Jurkat cell RNA spiked in. Noted subset: FACS-sorted CD8+CD4-CCR7+CD45RA+ naive T cells. These receptors were obtained from a human donor in good health. Some libraries in this study had Jurkat cell RNA spiked in.

Remarks on this clonotype: A much bigger clone sits one base away, suggesting this may be a read error. The chain has TRBV7-9 and TRBJ1-1, with D perhaps matching TRBD1 (5 bases). The CDR3 contains 13 residues. The germline gives CDR1 SEHNR, CDR2 FQNEAQ (reference sequence). V lost 4 bases, J lost 7 bases, and 13 bases lay in between. The CDR3, as DNA: TGTGCCAGCAGCTCCGGACATTCAGGTGAAGCTTTCTTT. Protein sequence: CASSSGHSGEAFF.

Comment on this clonotype: It may be a read error: a sequence one base away is much more abundant. The chain recombines TRBV7-8 with TRBJ1-2, with TRBD1 identical over 8 bases. The CDR3 loop spans 17 amino acids. Germline V lookup: CDR1 SGHVS, CDR2 FQNEAQ. The J segment lost 2 bases and the V segment lost 8 bases, leaving 16 bases of the junction unmatched. The CDR3 coding sequence is TGTGCCAGCGGCCAAAAGGGCCGAGACAGGGGAAACTATGGCTACACCTTC. As protein: CASGQKGRDRGNYGYTF. Complete variable domain (other parts from reference TRBV7-8 and TRBJ1-2): GAGVSQSPRYKVAKRGQDVALRCDPISGHVSLFWYQQALGQGPEFLTYFQNEAQLDKSGLPSDRFFAERPEGSVSTLKIQRTQQEDSAVYLCASGQKGRDRGNYGYTFGSGTRLTVV.

The table lists this clonotype with many counts. V usage is TRBV19 and J usage is TRBJ2-1, with D possibly TRBD1 on 6 matching bases. CDR1 is LNHDA and CDR2 is SQIVND in the germline V gene (reference sequence). V lost 1 base, J lost 9 bases, and 10 bases lay in between. CDR3 length: 13 amino acids. This CDR3 reads CASSIAQGREQFF. CDR3 DNA: TGTGCCAGTAGTATAGCCCAGGGGCGTGAGCAGTTCTTC.

This clonotype has more than one count but fewer than ten. The rearrangement uses TRBV5-5 and TRBJ2-7; D may correspond to TRBD1 or TRBD2 (5 bases each). The CDR3 totals 14 residues. CDR1 is SGHKS, CDR2 YYEKEE, per germline (reference sequence). The V gene lost 3 bases and the J gene lost 1 base, with 11 bases spanning the gap. The CDR3 DNA reads TGTGCCAGCAGCTATTACGGGGCGTCCTACGAGCAGTACTTC. It translates to CASSYYGASYEQYF.

This clonotype was observed many times. The V call is TRBV5-8, the J call TRBJ2-3; TRBD1 matches 10 bases. CDR3 size: 14 residues. The junction had 6 bases not matched to a gene; V was cut back by 5 bases and J by 6 bases. CDR1 is SGHTS and CDR2 is YDEGEE in the germline V gene. For the CDR3, the DNA is TGTGCCAGCAGAGACAGGGGGCTTTCGGATACGCAGTATTTT. It is translated as CASRDRGLSDTQYF.

Many counts were recorded for this clonotype. This chain joins TRBV20-1 and TRBJ2-3; the D gene is possibly TRBD2 (6 bases). CDR3 length: 13 residues. Germline V gene data show CDR1 as DFQATT and CDR2 as SNEGSKA (reference sequence). The CDR3 spells CRASRLGTDTQYF. CDR3 DNA sequence: TGCAGAGCCTCCAGACTAGGCACAGATACGCAGTATTTT.

The chain carries TRBV5-5 and TRBJ2-7; D is possibly TRBD1 (6 bases). The CDR3 length is 14 residues. Germline assignment: CDR1 SGHKS and CDR2 YYEKEE (reference sequence). V was shortened by 3 bases and J by 3 bases, with 13 bases between the two germline ends. The chain's CDR3 is CASSSFNRDYEQYF. The CDR3 nucleotides are TGTGCCAGCAGCTCATTCAACAGGGACTACGAGCAGTACTTC.

In this sample, this clonotype turned up many times. This sequence joins TRBV4-1 and TRBJ2-3, with TRBD2 identical over 12 bases. The CDR3 length is 18 residues. V lost 4 bases and J lost 1; bases outside the gene matches: 9. Germline-derived CDR1 and CDR2 are MGHRA and YSYEKL. This CDR3 reads CASSPSGASGGGTDTQYF. In DNA, the CDR3 is TGCGCCAGCAGCCCCTCAGGGGCTAGCGGGGGGGGCACAGATACGCAGTATTTT.

There are many counts of this clonotype. The chain combines TRBV19 with TRBJ2-7; D may match TRBD1 or TRBD2 (5 bases each). The CDR3 sequence is 14 residues long. Germline CDR1 LNHDA, CDR2 SQIVND (reference sequence). Between the trimmed V and J ends, which lost 3 bases and 3 bases, there was a span of 12 bases. Written as DNA, the CDR3 is TGTGCCAGTAGTATCCGGGACCCAGACTACGAGCAGTACTTC. Protein product: CASSIRDPDYEQYF.

Concerning this clonotype itself: Germline and junction disagree at one end, which may indicate a read error. The chain couples TRBV7-9 to TRBJ2-7; D ambiguous. The CDR3 covers 12 residues. From germline, CDR1 is SEHNR and CDR2 FQNEAQ (reference sequence). The CDR3 protein is CASSSRGYEQCF. The CDR3 DNA follows: TGTGCCAGCAGCTCGCGCGGATACGAGCAGTGCTTC.